Shown below are 26 T cell receptor beta chains from a single sample sequenced in a study of cytomegalovirus exposure and HLA in healthy donors. This PCR relied on a set of 60 Vbeta primers and 13 Jbeta primers. Method: immunoSEQ multiplex PCR; TCRdb's copy keeps in-frame clones and lacks some. The top ten hold less than 3.5% of the sample, which has approximately 160,000 clones, 68% seen once. Sequences were obtained from PBMCs. The receptors come from a woman aged 40 to 50 in good health and CMV-seropositive.

This clone was seen a few times. The gene calls are TRBV7-2 and TRBJ2-7; 7 positions agree with TRBD1. Trimming took 2 bases from V and 2 from J; bases not matched to a gene: 3. This CDR3 has 14 amino acids. Germline-derived CDR1 and CDR2 are SGHTA and FQGNSA. The CDR3 DNA follows: TGTGCCAGCAGCTTAACGACAGGGCCCTACGAGCAGTACTTC. Translation gives CASSLTTGPYEQYF.

Remarks on this clone: Distinct nucleotide sequences in the sample also encode this CDR3. The chain has TRBV6-5 and TRBJ1-1; D is possibly TRBD1 (5 bases). The CDR3 contains 14 residues. Deletions cut 2 bases from V and 2 bases from J, with 9 bases between. CDR1 MNHEY and CDR2 SVGAGI come from the germline V gene. This chain's CDR3 is CASSYSTGNTEAFF. As DNA, the CDR3 is TGTGCCAGCAGTTACAGTACAGGAAACACTGAAGCTTTCTTT.

This clone was picked up a small number of times. The chain joins TRBV28 to TRBJ2-7; 9 positions match TRBD1. V was clipped by 5 bases and J by 6 bases; unmatched bases: 8. The germline CDR1 and CDR2 sequences are MDHEN and SYDVKM. The CDR3 extends over 14 amino acids. CDR3 nucleotides: TGTGCCAGCAGTCCTCTCGGGACAGGGCGCGAGCAGTACTTC. Translating gives CASSPLGTGREQYF.

V and J are TRBV4-1 and TRBJ2-1; 13 positions agree with TRBD2. CDR3 length equals 16 residues. V lost 4 bases to trimming and J lost 5 bases; unmatched junction nucleotides: 5. The V gene's germline CDR1 is MGHRA and CDR2 YSYEKL. The CDR3 DNA sequence: TGCGCCAGCAGCCTCCAACTAGCGGGAGGGAACAATGAGCAGTTCTTC. It translates to CASSLQLAGGNNEQFF.

This chain links TRBV28 with TRBJ2-7, with TRBD2 matching over 8 bases. V lost 5 bases, J lost 2 bases, and 8 bases stayed unmatched. The germline V gene has CDR1 MDHEN and CDR2 SYDVKM. The CDR3 is made up of 15 amino acids. The CDR3 DNA follows: TGTGCCAGCAGTCCCAGACTAGCGTTCACCTACGAGCAGTACTTC. Its protein is CASSPRLAFTYEQYF.

The rearrangement uses TRBV15 and TRBJ1-1, with 9 nucleotides matching TRBD1. CDR3 size: 21 residues. Germline V gene lookup returns CDR1 LNHNV and CDR2 YYDKDF (reference sequence). V shed 3 bases and J 3 bases; nucleotides not matched to a gene: 23. CDR3 region: CATSSEGTGREWWKGDTEAFF. As DNA, the CDR3 is TGTGCCACCAGCAGTGAAGGGACAGGGCGCGAATGGTGGAAGGGGGACACTGAAGCTTTCTTT.

A note on this clone: The junction shows a germline mismatch at one end, possibly a read error. V is TRBV7-7 and J is TRBJ2-1; 8 bases are a match to TRBD2. Germline V gene lookup returns CDR1 SSHAT and CDR2 FNYEAQ (reference sequence). The CDR3 totals 13 residues. CDR3 protein: CASSLARASGLVF. CDR3 sequence (DNA): TGTGCTAGCAGCTTAGCGAGGGCTAGCGGGTTAGTCTTC.

CDR3 loop: CSAGQNQPQHF. As DNA, the CDR3 is TGCAGTGCTGGGCAGAATCAGCCCCAGCATTTT. The chain couples TRBV20-1 to TRBJ1-5, with D hard to call. With 5 bases removed from V and 4 bases from J, the gap between germline ends came to 6 bases. The germline V gene has CDR1 DFQATT and CDR2 SNEGSKA (reference sequence). The CDR3 consists of 11 residues.

Written as DNA, the CDR3 is TGCGCCAGCAGCTACGGACCGACAGGGACTTCCTACGAGCAGTACTTC. Translation gives CASSYGPTGTSYEQYF. The rearrangement links TRBV5-1 to TRBJ2-7, with D possibly being TRBD1 (7 bases). Germline lookup yields CDR1 SGHRS and CDR2 YFSETQ. Trimming stripped 3 bases from V and 1 base from J, with 17 bases between. The CDR3 extends over 16 amino acids. The whole variable domain, remainder taken from reference TRBV5-1 and TRBJ2-7, is KAGVTQTPRYLIKTRGQQVTLSCSPISGHRSVSWYQQTPGQGLQFLFEYFSETQRNKGNFPGRFSGRQFSNSRSEMNVSTLELGDSALYLCASSYGPTGTSYEQYFGPGTRLTVT.

As to this clone: At one end, the junction sequence differs from germline, possibly due to a read error. The chain couples TRBV5-6 to TRBJ1-2, with D possibly being TRBD1 (5 bases). CDR1 SGHDT and CDR2 YYEEEE come from the germline V gene. The CDR3 consists of 13 residues. CDR3 region: CASSLVGGYGYPF. The CDR3 DNA reads TGTGCCAGCAGCTTGGTGGGGGGGTACGGCTACCCCTTC.

This clone appeared a few times. The rearrangement links TRBV20-1 to TRBJ1-2; no clear D. V lost 1 base and J 10 bases, leaving 7 bases between the germline ends. The germline gives CDR1 DFQATT, CDR2 SNEGSKA (reference sequence). The CDR3 runs to 10 residues. CDR3: CSARGTDYTF. CDR3 sequence (DNA): TGCAGTGCTAGAGGGACTGACTACACCTTC.

The rearrangement links TRBV6-5 to TRBJ1-2; D perhaps matches TRBD1 (5 bases). With 8 bases removed from V and 8 bases from J, the gap between germline ends came to 15 bases. In germline, CDR1 is MNHEY, CDR2 SVGAGI. The CDR3 is 12 amino acids. CDR3 protein: CASADTSGGYTF. CDR3 nucleotide sequence: TGTGCCAGCGCGGACACCTCAGGCGGCTACACCTTC.

This clone was observed a few times. V gene TRBV19 combines with J gene TRBJ2-7, with 8 bases that match TRBD1. Germline values: CDR1 LNHDA, CDR2 SQIVND (reference sequence). V gave up 3 bases and J gave up 0 bases; unmatched junction bases: 7. The length of the CDR3 is 16 residues. CDR3 protein: CASSMRNQGASYEQYF. The CDR3 coding sequence is TGTGCCAGTAGTATGAGGAATCAGGGGGCCTCCTACGAGCAGTACTTC.

The genes are TRBV2 and TRBJ1-5; maybe TRBD1 (6 bases). Germline loops: CDR1 SNHLY, CDR2 FYNNEI. The CDR3 has 13 amino acids. V was clipped by 5 bases and J by 5 bases, with 10 bases between them. The CDR3 sequence: CASSQGLDQPQHF. The CDR3 nucleotides are TGTGCCAGCAGTCAGGGGTTGGATCAGCCCCAGCATTTT.

This sequence joins TRBV7-2 and TRBJ2-2; D is possibly TRBD1 (6 bases). The V end lost 5 bases, the J end lost 0 bases, and 10 bases lay between the germline ends. The CDR3 has 15 amino acids. Germline V gene sequence: CDR1 SGHTA, CDR2 FQGNSA. CDR3 sequence reads: CASSVQGSNTGELFF. CDR3 bases: TGTGCCAGCAGCGTACAGGGTTCGAACACCGGGGAGCTGTTTTTT.

There are a few counts of this clone. The chain recombines TRBV18 with TRBJ2-6, with a weak D call TRBD1 (6 bases). The CDR3 has 18 residues. Trimming left V 3 bases short and J 2 bases short, with 17 bases between. Germline-derived CDR1 and CDR2 are KGHSH and LQKENI. The CDR3 DNA follows: TGTGCCAGCTCACCCATGACAGGTCGATCCACTGGGGCCAACGTCCTGACTTTC. Translation: CASSPMTGRSTGANVLTF. The full variable domain, its missing parts supplied by reference TRBV18 and TRBJ2-6, is NAGVMQNPRHLVRRRGQEARLRCSPMKGHSHVYWYRQLPEEGLKFMVYLQKENIIDESGMPKERFSAEFPKEGPSILRIQQVVRGDSAAYFCASSPMTGRSTGANVLTFGAGSRLTVL.

This clone was counted a single time. The chain uses TRBV4-3 and TRBJ2-2; no definite D call. The CDR3 length is 15 residues. From germline, CDR1 is LGHNA and CDR2 YSLEER. V was pared by 4 bases and J by 0 bases, with 9 bases between. This CDR3 is CASSRMGANTGELFF. The DNA of the CDR3 is TGCGCCAGCAGCCGGATGGGCGCGAACACCGGGGAGCTGTTTTTT.

CDR3 sequence reads: CASSSTGTSPYEQYF. The CDR3 DNA sequence: TGTGCCAGCAGTTCAACTGGGACATCCCCCTACGAGCAGTACTTC. The chain couples TRBV28 to TRBJ2-7, with a possible D match to TRBD1 (6 bases). The V gene lost 4 bases and the J gene lost 2 bases, with 15 bases spanning the gap. The CDR3 has 15 residues. Germline V gene lookup returns CDR1 MDHEN and CDR2 SYDVKM. The whole variable domain, remainder taken from reference TRBV28 and TRBJ2-7, is DVKVTQSSRYLVKRTGEKVFLECVQDMDHENMFWYRQDPGLGLRLIYFSYDVKMKEKGDIPEGYSVSREKKERFSLILESASTNQTSMYLCASSSTGTSPYEQYFGPGTRLTVT.

The chain uses TRBV6-6 and TRBJ2-7, with 9 bases lining up with TRBD1. After removal of 5 bases from V and 0 bases from J, the junction contained 2 bases not matched to a gene. This CDR3 contains 14 residues. Germline CDR1 is MNHNY and CDR2 is SVGAGI (reference sequence). CDR3 protein: CASSGDRVSYEQYF. The CDR3 nucleotides are TGTGCCAGCAGTGGGGACAGGGTCTCCTACGAGCAGTACTTC.

The chain is built from TRBV20-1 and TRBJ1-1, with D unclear. Trimming took 6 bases from V and 4 from J, leaving 9 bases between them. This CDR3 spans 11 amino acids. Germline CDR1 and CDR2: DFQATT and SNEGSKA (reference sequence). In DNA, the CDR3 is TGCAGTGCCGCCCGGGGCACTGAAGCTTTCTTT. Encoded protein: CSAARGTEAFF.

The CDR3 region has the DNA TGTGCCAGCTCGACAGGGGAGACTTATGGCTACACCTTC. This translates into CASSTGETYGYTF. The J gene is TRBJ1-2, the V gene TRBV18; the match to TRBD1 covers 8 bases. The CDR3 consists of 13 residues. V trimming: 6 bases; J trimming: 5 bases; junction bases outside the gene matches: 5. Germline V gene sequence: CDR1 KGHSH, CDR2 LQKENI.

The rearrangement uses TRBV25-1 and TRBJ2-7; D is undetermined. The germline CDR1 and CDR2 sequences are MGHDK and SYGVNS. V dropped 3 bases and J dropped 3 bases, with 3 bases sitting between them. This CDR3 has 11 amino acids. For the CDR3, the DNA is TGTGCCAGCAGTGACTACTACGAGCAGTACTTC. Amino acid sequence: CASSDYYEQYF.

The chain has TRBV6-1 and TRBJ2-5; 10 bases map to TRBD2. The J call is doubtful: the DNA matches TRBJ2-7 better. Germline lookup yields CDR1 MNHNS and CDR2 SASEGT. The CDR3 has 17 residues. The CDR3 region is CASSAPSGSQISSEQYF. The DNA of the CDR3 is TGTGCCAGCAGTGCCCCTAGCGGGAGCCAAATATCAAGCGAGCAGTACTTC.

The chain is built from TRBV5-1 and TRBJ2-3; D gene uncertain. This CDR3 has 15 amino acids. Germline loops: CDR1 SGHRS, CDR2 YFSETQ. V shed 3 bases and J shed 0 bases, with 11 bases lying between them. The CDR3, as DNA: TGCGCCAGCAGCTCCCGCGGCGACAGCACAGATACGCAGTATTTT. Its protein product is CASSSRGDSTDTQYF.

The rearrangement joins TRBV25-1 to TRBJ1-5, with D perhaps TRBD1 (6 bases). Per the germline V gene, CDR1 is MGHDK and CDR2 is SYGVNS. V was cut by 1 base and J by 7 bases, with 11 bases left in between. CDR3 length: 14 residues. This CDR3 reads CASSEFSRGQPQHF. CDR3 nucleotide sequence: TGTGCCAGCAGTGAATTTTCCAGGGGACAGCCCCAGCATTTT.

The gene calls are TRBV19 and TRBJ2-1, with D possibly TRBD2 on 5 matching bases. CDR1 and CDR2 (germline): LNHDA, SQIVND (reference sequence). The CDR3 runs 15 residues. V was clipped by 1 base and J by 7 bases, with 14 bases between them. Here the CDR3 DNA reads TGTGCCAGTAGTATAGTGACGGGGAAGAAAAATGAGCAGTTCTTC. Its translation: CASSIVTGKKNEQFF.